The 13 T cell receptor beta chains in this list originate from one sample, sequenced in a study of T-cell memory formation after mild COVID-19. TCRdb reanalysed the 5' RACE reads using MiXCR and keeps one entry per CDR3 protein. Altogether about 240,000 distinct CDR3 sequences are present, 8% to 10% being singletons, with the ten largest covering 20% to 25%. The sample consisted of PBMCs or a T cell subset sorted from them (not recorded which). The origin of the receptors is a man between 18 and 29 years old who had mild COVID-19 (a few samples of this study predate the infection). Cell type and time point are not known.

Here the CDR3 DNA reads TGTGCCAGCAGCCCCGAGGGTAGCTCAGGGTTACACGAGCAGTACTTC. It specifies CASSPEGSSGLHEQYF. V is TRBV7-2 and J is TRBJ2-7, with D tentatively TRBD1 or TRBD2 (5 bases each). V shed 5 bases and J shed 5 bases, with 22 bases lying between them. Germline V gene sequence: CDR1 SGHTA, CDR2 FQGNSA. This CDR3 comprises 16 residues.

This rearrangement joins TRBV28 to TRBJ2-1; tentatively, D is TRBD2 (6 bases). The CDR3 has 11 residues. V lost 10 bases, J lost 7 bases, and 11 bases lay in between. CDR1 MDHEN and CDR2 SYDVKM come from the germline V gene. DNA for the CDR3: TGTGCCACCGGACGGGGGAATGAGCAGTTCTTC. It codes for CATGRGNEQFF. Based on the CDR3 plus reference TRBV28 and TRBJ2-1, the full variable domain is DVKVTQSSRYLVKRTGEKVFLECVQDMDHENMFWYRQDPGLGLRLIYFSYDVKMKEKGDIPEGYSVSREKKERFSLILESASTNQTSMYLCATGRGNEQFFGPGTRLTVL.

The genes are TRBV10-3 and TRBJ2-1, with TRBD2 matching over 10 bases. Germline CDR1 reads ENHRY; CDR2 reads SYGVKD. The CDR3 is 14 residues long. With 7 bases clipped from V and 7 bases from J, the junction kept 7 bases outside the gene matches. CDR3 loop: CAIKGLAGVNEQFF. Written as DNA, the CDR3 is TGTGCCATCAAAGGGCTAGCGGGGGTGAATGAGCAGTTCTTC.

This clonotype was counted ten times or more. The V and J genes are TRBV7-2 and TRBJ2-5, with 8 bases lining up with TRBD1. The CDR3 contains 15 residues. CDR1 and CDR2 (germline): SGHTA, FQGNSA. The ends lost 1 base at V and 2 bases at J; junction bases unmatched: 3. The CDR3 loop is CASSLGTGSQETQYF. The CDR3 DNA is TGTGCCAGCAGCTTAGGGACAGGGAGTCAAGAGACCCAGTACTTC.

This clonotype was observed a handful of times. The genes are TRBV29-1 and TRBJ2-5, with 11 bases matching TRBD2. Germline values: CDR1 SQVTM, CDR2 ANQGSEA. This CDR3 comprises 18 residues. V gave up 3 bases and J gave up 5 bases; unmatched junction bases: 17. The CDR3 loop is CSVEGLRSGGALGETQYF. The CDR3 bases are TGCAGCGTTGAGGGCCTCCGTAGCGGGGGGGCCCTCGGTGAGACCCAGTACTTC.

V usage is TRBV21-1 and J usage is TRBJ2-7; no check of the table's D call, TRBD2, against the DNA was made. TRBV21-1 is a recognized pseudogene. This CDR3 has 15 residues. The CDR3 sequence is CASSNLPGPDYEQYV. The CDR3 nucleotides read TGTGCCAGCAGCAATTTGCCGGGACCAGACTACGAGCAGTACGTC.

This clonotype was recorded a few times. The rearrangement links TRBV7-2 to TRBJ2-5, with TRBD2 matching 11 bases. Germline CDR1 is SGHTA and CDR2 is FQGNSA. Unmatched junction bases numbered 14, after V lost 4 bases and J lost 4 bases. The CDR3 loop spans 18 amino acids. The CDR3 loop reads CASSSPGRSGGAGETQYF. DNA of the CDR3: TGTGCCAGCAGCTCACCCGGGCGTAGCGGGGGGGCCGGAGAGACCCAGTACTTC.

This rearrangement joins TRBV5-1 to TRBJ1-1; maybe TRBD1 (5 bases). Trimming cost V 4 bases and J 4 bases, with 17 bases left between them. This CDR3 has 15 residues. CDR1 and CDR2 from the germline V gene are SGHRS and YFSETQ. Here the CDR3 reads CASSEYQGVGTEAFF. For the CDR3, the DNA is TGCGCCAGCAGCGAATACCAGGGTGTGGGCACTGAAGCTTTCTTT.

The chain combines TRBV6-2 or TRBV6-3 with TRBJ2-7, with TRBD1 as a possible D gene (6 bases). The V end lost 8 bases, the J end lost 2 bases, and 13 bases lay between the germline ends. This CDR3 has 13 residues. In germline, CDR1 is MNHEY, CDR2 SVGEGT. As DNA, the CDR3 is TGTGCCAGCCGTAAACGGGACACCTACGAGCAGTACTTC. This codes for CASRKRDTYEQYF.

This clonotype showed up just a few times. The chain recombines TRBV27 with TRBJ2-7; D possibly corresponds to TRBD1 (6 bases). The germline V and J ends were trimmed by 2 bases and 0 bases, with 11 bases remaining between them. The CDR3 runs to 15 residues. Per the germline V gene, CDR1 is MNHEY and CDR2 is SMNVEV (reference sequence). CDR3 amino acids: CASSLGGAGSYEQYF. The CDR3 coding sequence is TGTGCCAGCAGTTTAGGGGGCGCCGGCTCCTACGAGCAGTACTTC.

This chain uses TRBV6-5 with TRBJ1-1; D remains unclear. Trimming cost V 7 bases and J 8 bases, with 11 bases left between them. Germline CDR1 MNHEY, CDR2 SVGAGI. The CDR3 length is 11 residues. The CDR3 loop is CASTRGLEAFF. In DNA form, the CDR3 reads TGTGCCAGCACCCGGGGTTTGGAAGCTTTCTTT.

V usage is TRBV7-2 and J usage is TRBJ2-7, with 7 bases identical to TRBD2. The trim removed 6 bases at V and 2 bases at J, leaving 10 bases unmatched. Germline assignment: CDR1 SGHTA and CDR2 FQGNSA. This CDR3 comprises 15 residues. CDR3 sequence (DNA): TGTGCCAGCAGTCGGGTCGGGGCGGGGGCCTACGAGCAGTACGTC. This gives the protein CASSRVGAGAYEQYV.

The chain joins TRBV27 to TRBJ1-2; D ambiguous. The CDR3 is 13 amino acids. Germline loops: CDR1 MNHEY, CDR2 SMNVEV (reference sequence). Trimming took off 3 bases at V and 7 bases at J, with 12 bases between the two ends. The CDR3 reads CASSLQPLGGYTF. CDR3 in DNA: TGTGCCAGCAGTTTGCAGCCTTTGGGTGGCTACACCTTC.